Each of the 17 T cell receptor beta chains below was sequenced from the same sample in a study of T cells in Graves' hyperthyroidism and ophthalmopathy. Researchers amplified the TCR beta CDR3 regions from RNA transcripts. HTBI primers were used for first-round RT-PCR of the TCR CDR3. TCRdb re-called the multiplex PCR reads with MiXCR, one entry per CDR3 protein. The sample has 300,000 to 500,000 distinct CDR3 sequences, more than 12% seen once; the top ten hold around 28%. Source material: blood. The receptors stem from a man aged 45 to 65 with Graves' ophthalmopathy.

The rearrangement uses TRBV12-3 or TRBV12-4 and TRBJ2-3; D uncertain. Trimming removed 7 bases from V and 5 bases from J, with 7 bases in between. This CDR3 is built from 11 residues. CDR3 region: CASTSIDTQYF. The CDR3 DNA reads TGTGCCAGCACATCGATAGATACGCAGTATTTT.

This clonotype has a handful of counts. This CDR3 is CASSIPGPGANVLTF. CDR3 nucleotides: TGTGCCAGTAGTATCCCAGGCCCTGGGGCCAACGTCCTGACTTTC. V is TRBV19 and J is TRBJ2-6; D not resolved. Deletions cut 3 bases from V and 2 bases from J, with 8 bases between. The CDR3 length is 15 residues. Germline-derived CDR1 and CDR2 are LNHDA and SQIVND (reference sequence).

This clonotype was picked up many times. V usage is TRBV3-1 and J usage is TRBJ2-1; TRBD2 matches 8 bases. Germline V gene lookup returns CDR1 LGHDT and CDR2 YNNKEL (reference sequence). J gave up 4 bases and V 1 base, and 6 bases lay outside the gene matches. The CDR3 runs 16 residues. As DNA, the CDR3 is TGTGCCAGCAGCCAAGGCCCGGGAGGGCCGTACAATGAGCAGTTCTTC. The encoded protein is CASSQGPGGPYNEQFF.

The CDR3 DNA reads as TGCAGCGTTGGCGGGGGGAGACTCTCCTACAATGAGCAGTTCTTC. Translating gives CSVGGGRLSYNEQFF. V is TRBV29-1 and J is TRBJ2-1, with 8 bases fitting TRBD2. CDR1 SQVTM and CDR2 ANQGSEA come from the germline V gene. This CDR3 contains 15 residues. V was clipped by 4 bases and J by 0 bases; unmatched bases: 5.

The table lists this clonotype with many counts. The rearrangement joins TRBV28 to TRBJ1-2; maybe TRBD1 (5 bases). Trimming left V 6 bases short and J 7 bases short, with 15 bases between. This CDR3 contains 13 residues. Germline assignment: CDR1 MDHEN and CDR2 SYDVKM. CDR3 DNA sequence: TGTGCCAGCAGCGAAGCAGGGTTTGCTGGCTACACCTTC. Translation: CASSEAGFAGYTF.

V is TRBV9 and J is TRBJ2-4; 10 bases align to TRBD2. Germline values: CDR1 SGDLS, CDR2 YYNGEE. CDR3 size: 15 residues. The V segment lost 6 bases and the J segment 1 base; nucleotides outside the gene matches: 4. CDR3 coding DNA: TGTGCCAGCAACCTAGCGGGGGAGGCCAAAAACATTCAGTACTTC. Protein: CASNLAGEAKNIQYF.

This clonotype appeared many times. The chain employs TRBV7-2 and TRBJ2-3, with D tentatively TRBD1 (6 bases). Germline CDR1 and CDR2: SGHTA and FQGNSA. The CDR3 covers 15 residues. V shed 2 bases and J shed 1 base, with 10 bases lying between them. The CDR3 region has the DNA TGTGCCAGCAGCTTATGGGACACACGCACAGATACGCAGTATTTT. It is translated as CASSLWDTRTDTQYF.

Many counts were recorded for this clonotype. The rearrangement uses TRBV2 and TRBJ2-1; possibly TRBD2 for D (5 bases). Germline V gene lookup returns CDR1 SNHLY and CDR2 FYNNEI. The CDR3 runs 14 residues. V lost 3 bases, J lost 6 bases, and 12 bases lay in between. The CDR3 nucleotides are TGTGCCAGCAGTGACCTAGCAAGAATCAATGAGCAGTTCTTC. Translating gives CASSDLARINEQFF.

With regard to this clonotype: A much larger clone lies one base from this, so it may be a read error. CDR3 in DNA: TGTGCCAGCTTACCTGGTCCGGCGCCCAATGAGCAGTTCTTC. Translating gives CASLPGPAPNEQFF. The J gene is TRBJ2-1, the V gene TRBV18; D remains unclear. The CDR3 length is 14 residues. Germline values: CDR1 KGHSH, CDR2 LQKENI. Trimming left V 7 bases short and J 6 bases short, with 16 bases between.

This clonotype was found many times. V gene TRBV6-6 combines with J gene TRBJ2-2, with TRBD2 as a possible D gene (5 bases). V was clipped by 2 bases and J by 5 bases, with 6 bases between them. In germline, CDR1 is MNHNY, CDR2 SVGAGI (reference sequence). The CDR3 has 13 residues. The CDR3 here is CASSYGLTGELFF. The CDR3 bases are TGTGCCAGCAGTTACGGACTGACCGGGGAGCTGTTTTTT.

This clonotype was detected a few times. CDR3 in amino acids: CASSFRGNLYEQYF. The CDR3 coding sequence is TGTGCCAGCAGCTTTAGGGGGAATCTCTACGAGCAGTACTTC. V is TRBV11-2 and J is TRBJ2-7; maybe TRBD1 (6 bases). The CDR3 contains 14 residues. V lost 3 bases and J lost 3, with 12 bases in between. Germline-derived CDR1 and CDR2 are SGHAT and FQNNGV.

In this sample, this clonotype turned up a few times. CDR3 bases: TGCAGTGCTAGTCTTCCACAGGAGGATCAGCCCCAGCATTTT. Amino acids: CSASLPQEDQPQHF. The chain employs TRBV20-1 and TRBJ1-5; perhaps TRBD1 as D (5 bases). The CDR3 length is 14 residues. The germline V and J ends were trimmed by 3 bases and 5 bases, with 14 bases remaining between them. Germline CDR1 is DFQATT and CDR2 is SNEGSKA (reference sequence).

This clonotype showed up many times. This chain connects TRBV11-2 to TRBJ2-1; unclear D gene. Deletions cut 1 base from V and 4 bases from J, with 11 bases between. CDR1 is SGHAT, CDR2 FQNNGV, per germline. The CDR3 has 15 amino acids. The CDR3: CASSLVETRYNEQFF. The CDR3 DNA reads as TGTGCCAGCAGCTTAGTCGAGACTCGTTACAATGAGCAGTTCTTC.

Only a few counts were recorded for this clonotype. CDR3 DNA sequence: TGCAGCGCCGTTAAGACGGGCGGAGCCTACGAGCAGTACTTC. It encodes CSAVKTGGAYEQYF. This sequence joins TRBV29-1 and TRBJ2-7; D ambiguous. CDR3 length: 14 residues. Germline CDR1 and CDR2: SQVTM and ANQGSEA. Trimming pared 7 bases from V and 2 bases from J, leaving 18 bases between.

This clonotype was counted between two and nine times. The V call is TRBV12-3 or TRBV12-4, the J call TRBJ2-2, with D unresolved. This CDR3 is 13 amino acids long. The germline V and J ends were trimmed by 6 bases and 6 bases, with 11 bases remaining between them. In nucleotides, the CDR3 is TGTGCCAGCAGCAGTGTCCAGGCCGGGGAGCTGTTTTTT. This encodes CASSSVQAGELFF.

This chain connects TRBV4-1 to TRBJ2-7; D tentatively fits TRBD1 or TRBD2 (6 bases each). CDR3 length equals 15 residues. Trimming removed 0 bases at V and 7 bases at J, with 16 bases between. CDR1 and CDR2 (germline): MGHRA, YSYEKL. Written as DNA, the CDR3 is TGCGCCAGCAGCCAAGAGGGAGGACCCAGGGGAGAGCAGTACTTC. This sequence encodes CASSQEGGPRGEQYF.

In this sample, this clonotype turned up many times. V gene TRBV6-5 combines with J gene TRBJ2-3; 9 bases fit TRBD2. The V and J ends lost 2 bases and 1 base, in that order; junction bases with no gene match: 4. Per the germline V gene, CDR1 is MNHEY and CDR2 is SVGAGI. The CDR3 is made up of 16 amino acids. The CDR3 DNA is TGTGCCAGCAGTTACGGGGCGGGAGGGCGCACAGATACGCAGTATTTT. Its protein is CASSYGAGGRTDTQYF.